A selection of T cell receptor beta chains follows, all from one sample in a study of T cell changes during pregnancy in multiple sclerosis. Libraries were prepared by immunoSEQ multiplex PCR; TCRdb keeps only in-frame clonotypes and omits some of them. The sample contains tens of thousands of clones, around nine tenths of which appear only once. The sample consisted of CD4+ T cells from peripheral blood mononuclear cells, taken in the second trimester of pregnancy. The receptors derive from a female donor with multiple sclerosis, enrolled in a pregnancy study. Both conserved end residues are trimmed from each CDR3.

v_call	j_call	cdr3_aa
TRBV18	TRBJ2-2	ASSLSGTINTGELF
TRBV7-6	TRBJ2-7	ASSLGTGMEHEQY
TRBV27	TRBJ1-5	ASSPQGYIGSQPQH
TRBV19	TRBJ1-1	ASNTRGWTEAF
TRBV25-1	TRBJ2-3	ASRNWAPRTDTQY
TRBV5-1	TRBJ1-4	ASSSNSATNEKLF
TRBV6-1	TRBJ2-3	ASTDNRGWDTQY
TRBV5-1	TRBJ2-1	ASSLSGSLGNEQF
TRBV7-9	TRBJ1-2	ASSLEWAASSGGYT
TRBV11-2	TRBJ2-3	ASTLAGGPDTQY
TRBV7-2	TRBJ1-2	ASSLVVLNNYGYT
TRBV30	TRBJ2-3	AQRQGQSSTDTQY
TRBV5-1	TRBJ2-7	ASSFGSSAGSGEQY
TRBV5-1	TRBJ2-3	ASRPGLVSDTQY
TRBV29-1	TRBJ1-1	SALLYRGTEAF
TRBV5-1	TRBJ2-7	ASSRSKGTDPYEQY
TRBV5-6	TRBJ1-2	ASSTTGGGYGYT
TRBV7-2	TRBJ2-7	ASSLVGGPSSYEQY
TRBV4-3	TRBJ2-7	ASSLFRASDEQY
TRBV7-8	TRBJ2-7	ASSFRQGYEQY
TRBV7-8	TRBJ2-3	ASSYEAWEGTTDTQY
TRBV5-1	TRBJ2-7	ASSLGTGEVQY
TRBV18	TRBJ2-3	ASSPTPTGASTDTQY
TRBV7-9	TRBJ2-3	ASSYDPGQGARNTQY
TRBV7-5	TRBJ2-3	VRSIKEGGPADTQY
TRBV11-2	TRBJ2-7	ASTHYGTGNYEQY
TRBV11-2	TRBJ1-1	ASSLFSRGDTEAF
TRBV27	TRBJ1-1	ASSLLTRGATEAF
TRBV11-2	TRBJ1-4	ASSFIQGEEKLF
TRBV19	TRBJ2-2	ASSIHRDTGELF
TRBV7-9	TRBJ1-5	ASSLEGGNQPQH
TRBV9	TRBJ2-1	ASSGDRVSNEQF
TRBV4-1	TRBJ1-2	ASSQDWGQGNYGYT
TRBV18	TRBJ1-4	ASSRGSARKLF
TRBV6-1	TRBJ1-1	ASRPGQGAVTEAF
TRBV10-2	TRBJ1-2	ASKPGGGQENYGYT
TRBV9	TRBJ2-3	ASSVVGGSPDTQY
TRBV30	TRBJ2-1	AWSKAEQF
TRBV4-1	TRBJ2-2	ASSQGLAGVLTGELF
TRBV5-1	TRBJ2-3	ASSLSGSGTDTQY
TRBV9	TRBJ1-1	ASSVGAGMNTEAF
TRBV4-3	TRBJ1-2	ASSQGFRDRVHLVDGYT
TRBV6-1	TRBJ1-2	ASEPGTGNGYT
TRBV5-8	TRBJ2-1	ASSPGLGLHNEQF
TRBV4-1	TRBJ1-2	ASSLGTDTIYT
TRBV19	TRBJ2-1	ASSPVQGLPLV
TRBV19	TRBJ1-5	ASTEWMPGQGTQPQH
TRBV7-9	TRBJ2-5	ASSFRQRQGGETQY
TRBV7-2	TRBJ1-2	ASSSSSLGGYT
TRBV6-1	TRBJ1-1	ASSALTVAEAF
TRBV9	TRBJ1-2	ASSPDTRVRTYGYT
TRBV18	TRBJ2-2	ASSPAGENTGELF
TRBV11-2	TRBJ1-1	ASSTQGLNTEAF
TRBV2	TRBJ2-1	ASRRQGGHEQF
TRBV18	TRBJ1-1	ASSSRTGRTEAF
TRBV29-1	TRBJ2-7	SVARGGGRSEQY
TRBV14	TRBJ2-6	ASSPIKSAWDRVSSGANVLT
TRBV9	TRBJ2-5	ASSVAAGGPVETQY
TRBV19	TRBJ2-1	ASRKDGTGGFNEQF
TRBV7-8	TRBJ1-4	ASSWDRTPNEKLF